These 8 T cell receptor beta chains share one sample of origin, sequenced in a study of regulatory T cells in long-lasting Graves disease. For TCR beta, libraries came from iRepertoire HTBI primers and Arm-PCR of CDR3 regions. TCRdb re-derived calls from the multiplex PCR reads in MiXCR, one entry per CDR3 protein. The sample has some 440,000 distinct CDR3 sequences; about 20% are singletons. The time point here: persistent/refractory GD, antithyroid drugs over 5 years with positive TRAb. With RNA extracted from PBMCs as input, the TCR library was made. This sample comprised peripheral blood mononuclear cells (PBMCs), obtained when the disease was refractory, from a patient treated with antithyroid drugs. The receptors were sampled from a female donor with Graves disease.

This clonotype came up many times. The chain is built from TRBV27 and TRBJ2-5; TRBD2 agrees at 11 bases. The CDR3 consists of 16 residues. Per the germline V gene, CDR1 is MNHEY and CDR2 is SMNVEV (reference sequence). V lost 2 bases and J lost 5; bases outside the gene matches: 7. The CDR3 coding sequence is TGTGCCAGCAGTTTAATGGCTAGCGGGAGGTGGGAGACCCAGTACTTC. This sequence encodes CASSLMASGRWETQYF.

The chain recombines TRBV19 with TRBJ1-1; D ambiguous. Between the trimmed V and J ends, which lost 3 bases and 6 bases, there was a span of 23 bases. The CDR3 totals 17 residues. Per the germline V gene, CDR1 is LNHDA and CDR2 is SQIVND (reference sequence). The CDR3 loop is CASSIPIRAGEPAEAFF. Written as DNA, the CDR3 is TGTGCCAGTAGTATCCCGATCCGAGCGGGAGAACCGGCTGAAGCTTTCTTT.

The chain carries TRBV27 and TRBJ2-7; 12 bases align to TRBD2. The ends lost 5 bases at V and 3 bases at J; junction bases unmatched: 11. CDR3 length: 17 residues. Looked up from germline, CDR1 is MNHEY and CDR2 is SMNVEV (reference sequence). CDR3 in DNA: TGTGCCAGCAGTCCCTCCTCGACTAGCGGGAGACTCTACGAGCAGTACTTC. This encodes CASSPSSTSGRLYEQYF.

This clonotype has ten or more counts. This chain links TRBV28 with TRBJ2-7; 13 nucleotides agree with TRBD2. Germline V gene sequence: CDR1 MDHEN, CDR2 SYDVKM. V was clipped by 3 bases and J by 7 bases; unmatched bases: 15. This CDR3 contains 18 residues. CDR3 bases: TGTGCCAGCAGTTTCGAAACTAGCGGGAGGGCCTCGGCCGGGGAGCAGTACTTC. Translated, it gives CASSFETSGRASAGEQYF.

This clonotype was seen ten or more times. V gene TRBV7-9 combines with J gene TRBJ1-4; no firm D call. Trimming took 5 bases from V and 7 from J, leaving 11 bases between them. The CDR3 runs to 13 residues. Germline V gene data show CDR1 as SEHNR and CDR2 as FQNEAQ (reference sequence). The CDR3 spells CASSPSWGEKLFF. The CDR3 nucleotides read TGTGCCAGCAGCCCGTCCTGGGGTGAAAAACTGTTTTTT.

This clonotype was counted many times. The gene calls are TRBV18 and TRBJ2-5; D is perhaps TRBD2 (5 bases). Germline CDR1 reads KGHSH; CDR2 reads LQKENI. V lost 2 bases and J lost 9, with 16 bases in between. This CDR3 is 14 amino acids long. The CDR3 DNA sequence: TGTGCCAGCTCACCAGAAGGGAGCGGTTGGGCCCAGTACTTC. Translation: CASSPEGSGWAQYF. The complete variable domain, with remaining parts taken from reference TRBV18 and TRBJ2-5, reads NAGVMQNPRHLVRRRGQEARLRCSPMKGHSHVYWYRQLPEEGLKFMVYLQKENIIDESGMPKERFSAEFPKEGPSILRIQQVVRGDSAAYFCASSPEGSGWAQYFGPGTRLLVL.

This clonotype has ten or more counts. CDR3 sequence reads: CASSIHRAQETQYF. The CDR3 DNA reads TGTGCCAGCAGTATCCACAGGGCTCAAGAGACCCAGTACTTC. The chain joins TRBV28 to TRBJ2-5, with D maybe TRBD1 (6 bases). The CDR3 is 14 amino acids. Germline V CDR1 and CDR2: MDHEN, SYDVKM. V was cut by 5 bases and J by 2 bases, with 12 bases left in between.

The chain couples TRBV24-1 to TRBJ2-7, with 8 bases identical to TRBD1. Germline CDR1 and CDR2: KGHDR and SFDVKD. The V gene end was trimmed by 1 base and the J gene end by 5 bases; junction bases not matched to a gene: 6. This CDR3 has 15 residues. The CDR3 loop is CATSDFGTGKNEQYF. CDR3 DNA: TGTGCCACCAGTGATTTTGGGACAGGTAAAAACGAGCAGTACTTC.